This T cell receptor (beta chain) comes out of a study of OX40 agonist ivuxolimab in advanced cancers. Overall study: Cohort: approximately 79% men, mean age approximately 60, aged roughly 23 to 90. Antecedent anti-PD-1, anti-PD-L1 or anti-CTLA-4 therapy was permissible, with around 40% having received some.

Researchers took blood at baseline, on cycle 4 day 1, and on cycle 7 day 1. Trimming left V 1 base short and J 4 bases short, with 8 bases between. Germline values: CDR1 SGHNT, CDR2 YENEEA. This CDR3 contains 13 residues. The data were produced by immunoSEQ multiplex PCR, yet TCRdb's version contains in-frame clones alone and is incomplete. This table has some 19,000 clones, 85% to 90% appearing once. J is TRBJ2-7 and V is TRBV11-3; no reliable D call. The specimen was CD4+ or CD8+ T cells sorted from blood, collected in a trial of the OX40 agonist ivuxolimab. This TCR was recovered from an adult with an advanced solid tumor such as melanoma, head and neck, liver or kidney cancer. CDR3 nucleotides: TGTGCCAGCAGCTTAGTTGTGGGATACGAGCAGTACTTC. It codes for CASSLVVGYEQYF.